A single sample gave rise to the 32 T cell receptor beta chains below, sequenced in a study of shared clonotypes between healthy human individuals (dated by TCRdb to the early 2020s). Receptors were amplified or captured by the immunoSEQ multiplex PCR assay. Sourced from immuneACCESS, this table was stored by TCRdb with only in-frame sequences that have V and J called. A share of the clones is absent; for the studies checked, an unresolved V gene accounts for under half, and the remainder has no known explanation. This sample gives 2,500,000 or so clones in total; just over 90% of them show up just once. The ten most abundant clones make up 0.14% of the sample. Sequenced: naive CD4+ T cells sorted from blood. The cell subset or site tag for this specimen amounts to: CD45RA+ positively selected. The receptors derive from a man aged 18 to 29 in good health.

The V call is TRBV4-1, the J call TRBJ1-4, with no clear D. V was cut by 0 bases and J by 8 bases, with 16 bases left in between. Germline loops: CDR1 MGHRA, CDR2 YSYEKL. This CDR3 spans 16 amino acids. CDR3 DNA sequence: TGCGCCAGCAGCCAAGAAGTGAAGAACGCCCACGAAAAACTGTTTTTT. It is translated as CASSQEVKNAHEKLFF.

The V and J genes are TRBV7-9 and TRBJ1-1, with a weak D call TRBD1 (5 bases). V gave up 5 bases and J gave up 1 base, with 8 bases separating them. The germline V gene encodes CDR1 SEHNR and CDR2 FQNEAQ (reference sequence). The CDR3 covers 13 residues. The CDR3 bases are TGTGCCAGCAGCATGGGGGGGAACACTGAAGCTTTCTTT. The encoded protein is CASSMGGNTEAFF.

Remarks on this clone: Other DNA sequences from this sample encode an identical CDR3 as well. The chain joins TRBV10-3 to TRBJ1-6; the match to TRBD1 covers 7 bases. Looked up from germline, CDR1 is ENHRY and CDR2 is SYGVKD. With 0 bases clipped from V and 7 bases from J, the junction kept 3 bases outside the gene matches. The length of the CDR3 is 15 residues. The CDR3 coding sequence is TGTGCCATCAGTGAGTCGGGACAGAGCAATTCACCCCTCCACTTT. Residues: CAISESGQSNSPLHF.

Regarding this clone: In the same sample, other DNA sequences code for this CDR3. DNA for the CDR3: TGCGCCAGCAGCCAGACTAGCGGGGGGACCTACGAGCAGTACTTC. Translated, it gives CASSQTSGGTYEQYF. The chain recombines TRBV5-1 with TRBJ2-7, with 13 positions matching TRBD2. Germline V lookup: CDR1 SGHRS, CDR2 YFSETQ. CDR3 size: 15 residues. V gave up 4 bases and J gave up 2 bases; unmatched junction bases: 3.

CDR3 residues: CASSESGVWREQYF. In DNA form, the CDR3 reads TGTGCCAGCAGCGAATCAGGAGTTTGGCGCGAGCAGTACTTC. The chain is built from TRBV2 and TRBJ2-7, with no clear D. Trimming removed 6 bases from V and 6 bases from J, with 18 bases in between. This CDR3 comprises 14 residues. Germline-derived CDR1 and CDR2 are SNHLY and FYNNEI.

V usage is TRBV28 and J usage is TRBJ2-3; possibly TRBD2 for D (6 bases). The V gene's germline CDR1 is MDHEN and CDR2 SYDVKM. This CDR3 spans 13 amino acids. The germline V and J ends were trimmed by 9 bases and 6 bases, with 16 bases remaining between them. The CDR3 loop is CASHSGRGDTQYF. The CDR3 DNA reads as TGTGCCAGTCATAGCGGAAGAGGGGATACGCAGTATTTT.

Notes on this clone: Distinct nucleotide sequences in the sample also encode this CDR3. The genes are TRBV7-9 and TRBJ1-1, with a possible D match to TRBD1 (6 bases). CDR3 length: 15 residues. Germline V gene data show CDR1 as SEHNR and CDR2 as FQNEAQ (reference sequence). Trimming left V 1 base short and J 1 base short, with 10 bases between. CDR3 loop: CASSLGGGRNTEAFF. For the CDR3, the DNA is TGTGCCAGCAGCTTAGGAGGGGGTCGGAACACTGAAGCTTTCTTT.

The J gene is TRBJ2-6, the V gene TRBV19; D is undetermined. The CDR3 loop spans 15 amino acids. From germline, CDR1 is LNHDA and CDR2 SQIVND (reference sequence). The germline V and J ends were trimmed by 8 bases and 1 base, with 12 bases remaining between them. CDR3 in DNA: TGTGCCAGTCGCCACATTAGATCTGGGGCCAACGTCCTGACTTTC. As protein: CASRHIRSGANVLTF. Filled out from reference TRBV19 and TRBJ2-6, the complete variable domain reads DGGITQSPKYLFRKEGQNVTLSCEQNLNHDAMYWYRQDPGQGLRLIYYSQIVNDFQKGDIAEGYSVSREKKESFPLTVTSAQKNPTAFYLCASRHIRSGANVLTFGAGSRLTVL.

This clone has a single count. This sequence joins TRBV9 and TRBJ2-7; 13 bases are shared with TRBD2. V shed 3 bases and J 0 bases; nucleotides not matched to a gene: 6. Germline CDR1 SGDLS, CDR2 YYNGEE. There are 17 residues in the CDR3. Here the CDR3 reads CASSDPGTSGNSYEQYF. DNA of the CDR3: TGTGCCAGCAGCGATCCCGGGACTAGCGGGAACTCCTACGAGCAGTACTTC.

The V gene is TRBV5-1, the J gene TRBJ1-3; 9 bases align to TRBD1. The CDR3 totals 16 residues. The V gene end was trimmed by 0 bases and the J gene end by 0 bases; junction bases not matched to a gene: 1. The germline V gene encodes CDR1 SGHRS and CDR2 YFSETQ. CDR3 protein: CASSLGGQGSGNTIYF. In DNA form, the CDR3 reads TGCGCCAGCAGCTTGGGGGGACAGGGCTCTGGAAACACCATATATTTT.

The rearrangement uses TRBV13 and TRBJ2-6; 9 bases are a match to TRBD1. The germline gives CDR1 PRHDT, CDR2 FYEKMQ (reference sequence). J gave up 1 base and V 4 bases, and 11 bases lay outside the gene matches. This CDR3 has 19 residues. The CDR3 DNA is TGTGCCAGCAGCTCAACCGGGACAGGGATCTCGTCTGGGGCCAACGTCCTGACTTTC. Amino acid sequence: CASSSTGTGISSGANVLTF.

The gene calls are TRBV4-3 and TRBJ2-4, with 7 bases aligning to TRBD1. Germline-derived CDR1 and CDR2 are LGHNA and YSLEER. Unmatched junction bases numbered 12, after V lost 0 bases and J lost 7 bases. This CDR3 has 17 amino acids. The CDR3 sequence: CASSQEARAGGGNIQYF. DNA for the CDR3: TGCGCCAGCAGCCAAGAAGCGCGGGCAGGGGGTGGGAACATTCAGTACTTC.

J is TRBJ1-4 and V is TRBV7-2; TRBD1 might be the D (5 bases). V was shortened by 3 bases and J by 2 bases, with 7 bases between the two germline ends. The CDR3 runs 14 residues. The germline V gene has CDR1 SGHTA and CDR2 FQGNSA. The CDR3 nucleotides are TGTGCCAGCAGCTTCTCAGGGACTAATGAAAAACTGTTTTTT. It yields the protein CASSFSGTNEKLFF.

The chain recombines TRBV6-1 with TRBJ2-7, with D unclear. Germline V gene sequence: CDR1 MNHNS, CDR2 SASEGT. Between the trimmed V and J ends, which lost 10 bases and 0 bases, there was a span of 16 bases. This CDR3 is 14 amino acids long. This CDR3 is CATVRSLGSYEQYF. CDR3 DNA: TGTGCCACCGTGAGGAGTTTAGGCTCCTACGAGCAGTACTTC.

V usage is TRBV6-5 and J usage is TRBJ2-5; the match to TRBD1 covers 8 bases. CDR1 is MNHEY and CDR2 is SVGAGI in the germline V gene. The CDR3 totals 15 residues. With V trimmed by 3 bases and J by 5 bases, 8 bases remained unmatched. This CDR3 is CASSYRDRSMETQYF. The CDR3 DNA follows: TGTGCCAGCAGTTATCGGGACAGGTCTATGGAGACCCAGTACTTC.

This chain links TRBV19 with TRBJ2-7, with 8 bases matching TRBD1. Germline CDR1 LNHDA, CDR2 SQIVND (reference sequence). The CDR3 length is 16 residues. The V segment lost 4 bases and the J segment 0 bases; nucleotides outside the gene matches: 8. This CDR3 is CASSTRTGTSSYEQYF. For the CDR3, the DNA is TGTGCCAGTAGTACCCGGACAGGGACGAGCTCCTACGAGCAGTACTTC. The full variable domain, with the rest looked up from reference TRBV19 and TRBJ2-7, is DGGITQSPKYLFRKEGQNVTLSCEQNLNHDAMYWYRQDPGQGLRLIYYSQIVNDFQKGDIAEGYSVSREKKESFPLTVTSAQKNPTAFYLCASSTRTGTSSYEQYFGPGTRLTVT.

The chain links TRBV18 to TRBJ2-7; a possible D gene is TRBD1 (5 bases). This CDR3 comprises 14 residues. Looked up from germline, CDR1 is KGHSH and CDR2 is LQKENI. V lost 3 bases and J lost 2, with 11 bases in between. Written as DNA, the CDR3 is TGTGCCAGCTCACCTCAACAGGATACCTACGAGCAGTACTTC. Its translation is CASSPQQDTYEQYF.

The chain is built from TRBV7-9 and TRBJ2-5; 15 bases align to TRBD2. The J segment lost 4 bases and the V segment lost 5 bases, leaving 8 bases of the junction unmatched. Germline assignment: CDR1 SEHNR and CDR2 FQNEAQ (reference sequence). This CDR3 has 17 amino acids. This chain's CDR3 is CASSPGLAGGPGETQYF. DNA for the CDR3: TGTGCCAGCAGCCCCGGACTAGCGGGGGGGCCCGGAGAGACCCAGTACTTC. Looking up the rest from reference TRBV7-9 and TRBJ2-5 gives the full variable domain: DTGVSQNPRHKITKRGQNVTFRCDPISEHNRLYWYRQTLGQGPEFLTYFQNEAQLEKSRLLSDRFSAERPKGSFSTLEIQRTEQGDSAMYLCASSPGLAGGPGETQYFGPGTRLLVL.

The V and J genes are TRBV5-4 and TRBJ2-3, with TRBD2 matching 8 bases. The CDR3 loop spans 15 amino acids. Germline loops: CDR1 SGHNT, CDR2 YYREEE (reference sequence). V trimming: 0 bases; J trimming: 3 bases; junction bases outside the gene matches: 3. CDR3 in amino acids: CASSLETSATDTQYF. The CDR3 DNA is TGTGCCAGCAGCTTGGAGACTAGCGCGACAGATACGCAGTATTTT.

The rearrangement uses TRBV19 and TRBJ2-7; 10 nucleotides line up with TRBD1. CDR1 and CDR2 from the germline V gene are LNHDA and SQIVND (reference sequence). The length of the CDR3 is 15 residues. The V and J ends lost 4 bases and 3 bases, in that order; junction bases with no gene match: 6. The CDR3 here is CASSKTGTGVYEQYF. For the CDR3, the DNA is TGTGCCAGTAGTAAAACCGGGACAGGGGTCTACGAGCAGTACTTC.

This rearrangement joins TRBV5-1 to TRBJ2-3; no clear D gene. V lost 5 bases and J lost 1, with 8 bases in between. CDR3 length: 13 amino acids. CDR1 is SGHRS and CDR2 is YFSETQ in the germline V gene. The CDR3 sequence: CASRAAGTDTQYF. CDR3 nucleotide sequence: TGCGCCAGCAGGGCGGCAGGCACAGATACGCAGTATTTT.

This clone has just one count. The chain links TRBV12-5 to TRBJ2-2; 10 positions match TRBD2. There are 15 residues in the CDR3. Germline V CDR1 and CDR2: LGHNT, FRNRAP. The junction had 2 bases not matched to a gene; V was cut back by 1 base and J by 6 bases. The CDR3: CASGLGTSGSGELFF. CDR3 coding DNA: TGTGCTAGTGGTTTGGGGACTAGCGGTTCCGGGGAGCTGTTTTTT.

The rearrangement joins TRBV28 to TRBJ1-1; the match to TRBD1 covers 8 bases. J was trimmed by 4 bases and V by 6 bases; bases with no gene match: 10. The germline V gene has CDR1 MDHEN and CDR2 SYDVKM. This CDR3 has 15 residues. The CDR3: CASRLPGTGGTEAFF. The CDR3 DNA is TGTGCCAGCAGACTCCCCGGGACAGGCGGCACTGAAGCTTTCTTT.

The rearrangement uses TRBV28 and TRBJ1-2; 9 nucleotides align to TRBD1. CDR3 length: 15 amino acids. Germline CDR1 reads MDHEN; CDR2 reads SYDVKM. Losses at the gene ends were 5 bases for V and 8 bases for J; bases not matched to a gene: 12. CDR3 protein: CASSPRGTGRSGYTF. Written as DNA, the CDR3 is TGTGCCAGCAGTCCCCGAGGGACAGGGAGATCCGGCTACACCTTC.

The rearrangement uses TRBV7-9 and TRBJ2-7; TRBD2 agrees at 11 bases. This CDR3 contains 17 residues. Germline CDR1 and CDR2: SEHNR and FQNEAQ (reference sequence). V shed 2 bases and J 5 bases; nucleotides not matched to a gene: 11. CDR3 nucleotide sequence: TGTGCCAGCAGCTTAATTCTTAGCGGGGGGGCCAGCCACGAGCAGTACTTC. As protein: CASSLILSGGASHEQYF. The full variable domain, in which reference TRBV7-9 and TRBJ2-7 provide the parts outside the CDR3, is DTGVSQNPRHKITKRGQNVTFRCDPISEHNRLYWYRQTLGQGPEFLTYFQNEAQLEKSRLLSDRFSAERPKGSFSTLEIQRTEQGDSAMYLCASSLILSGGASHEQYFGPGTRLTVT.

The rearrangement links TRBV19 to TRBJ2-5, with 7 bases identical to TRBD1. Trimming took 10 bases from V and 3 from J; bases not matched to a gene: 8. The CDR3 has 13 amino acids. The germline V gene has CDR1 LNHDA and CDR2 SQIVND (reference sequence). The CDR3 reads CATGTGQKETQYF. Written as DNA, the CDR3 is TGTGCCACGGGAACGGGACAGAAAGAGACCCAGTACTTC.

This chain links TRBV4-3 with TRBJ2-7; possibly TRBD1 or TRBD2 for D (6 bases each). V was shortened by 4 bases and J by 7 bases, with 20 bases between the two germline ends. Per the germline V gene, CDR1 is LGHNA and CDR2 is YSLEER. This CDR3 has 15 amino acids. This CDR3 reads CASSPRGAGAGEQYF. CDR3 in DNA: TGCGCCAGCAGCCCGAGGGGGGCCGGCGCGGGGGAGCAGTACTTC.

This sequence joins TRBV5-1 and TRBJ1-2; 9 bases are a match to TRBD1. V gave up 3 bases and J gave up 2 bases; unmatched junction bases: 5. The CDR3 length is 15 residues. Germline V gene data show CDR1 as SGHRS and CDR2 as YFSETQ. The CDR3 spells CASSSLQGANYGYTF. CDR3 DNA sequence: TGCGCCAGCAGCTCGCTACAGGGGGCCAACTATGGCTACACCTTC.

This clone was seen more than once but under ten times. V and J are TRBV6-5 and TRBJ2-1; possible D gene TRBD2, 6 bases. With 7 bases removed from V and 9 bases from J, the gap between germline ends came to 16 bases. This CDR3 region has 13 residues. Germline CDR1 MNHEY, CDR2 SVGAGI. Here the CDR3 DNA reads TGTGCCAGCAAGACTAGGCCCCCTGGTGAGCAGTTCTTC. Translated: CASKTRPPGEQFF.

This chain uses TRBV7-2 with TRBJ1-2; the match to TRBD1 covers 7 bases. CDR3 size: 14 residues. V was clipped by 3 bases and J by 3 bases; unmatched bases: 4. Germline loops: CDR1 SGHTA, CDR2 FQGNSA. CDR3 in amino acids: CASSFQGGDYGYTF. Here the CDR3 DNA reads TGTGCCAGCAGCTTCCAGGGGGGGGACTATGGCTACACCTTC.

This chain joins TRBV6-6 and TRBJ1-6; 9 nucleotides line up with TRBD1. This CDR3 comprises 15 residues. The V and J ends lost 5 bases and 13 bases, in that order; junction bases with no gene match: 12. Germline V gene sequence: CDR1 MNHNY, CDR2 SVGAGI (reference sequence). The CDR3 bases are TGTGCCAGCAGTCGCGGACGGGACAGGGTTTATCCCCTCCACTTT. Translated: CASSRGRDRVYPLHF.

The V gene is TRBV6-1, the J gene TRBJ2-5, with D possibly matching TRBD2 (6 bases). V lost 1 base and J 4 bases, leaving 13 bases between the germline ends. The germline V gene encodes CDR1 MNHNS and CDR2 SASEGT. CDR3 length: 15 amino acids. This CDR3 is CASSEGGLAGETQYF. The CDR3, as DNA: TGTGCCAGCAGTGAAGGGGGACTGGCGGGAGAGACCCAGTACTTC.